Shown below are 25 T cell receptor beta chains from a single sample sequenced in a study of CXCR3-negative and CXCR3-positive naive CD8 T cells. 5' RACE with UMI labels generated the TRB cDNA libraries. No DNA is given; TCRdb re-called the 5' RACE reads and lists each CDR3 protein once. Recorded for this sample: over 70,000 distinct CDR3 sequences. The sample consisted of naive CXCR3- CD8+ T cells from blood. As for subset: CD45RO-CCR7+CD27+CD95- naive CD8+ T cells lacking CXCR3 (TNR3-). The source is a human donor in good health. Some clones in this sample may be carry-over from other donors' samples.

The rearrangement joins TRBV6-2 or TRBV6-3 to TRBJ2-1. The germline gives CDR1 MNHEY, CDR2 SVGEGT. The CDR3 runs 13 residues. CDR3 sequence reads: CASSYPDLKEQFF.

V is TRBV7-2 and J is TRBJ2-1; TCRdb proposes TRBD1, but this gene call is untestable without DNA. CDR1 and CDR2 (germline): SGHTA, FQGNSA. The CDR3 covers 15 residues. Here the CDR3 reads CASSHRGGAWDEQFF. The full variable domain, its missing parts supplied by reference TRBV7-2 and TRBJ2-1, is GAGVSQSPSNKVTEKGKDVELRCDPISGHTALYWYRQSLGQGLEFLIYFQGNSAPDKSGLPSDRFSAERTGGSVSTLTIQRTQQEDSAVYLCASSHRGGAWDEQFFGPGTRLTVL.

The chain recombines TRBV12-3 or TRBV12-4 with TRBJ2-2; TCRdb's D call of TRBD2 is untestable without DNA. The CDR3 consists of 13 residues. This CDR3 is CASWELNTGELFF.

The V and J genes are TRBV7-9 and TRBJ1-4; TCRdb designates TRBD1, a call that cannot be tested without DNA. The V gene's germline CDR1 is SEHNR and CDR2 FQNEAQ (reference sequence). The CDR3 spans 13 residues. CDR3 loop: CASTRGREEKLFF.

The chain recombines TRBV23-1 with TRBJ2-2. TRBV23-1 belongs to the ORF category, with a function that is uncertain. CDR3 length: 15 amino acids. The CDR3: CASSQCPLYTGELFF.

The rearrangement links TRBV29-1 to TRBJ2-2. The CDR3 runs 11 residues. Germline V gene lookup returns CDR1 SQVTM and CDR2 ANQGSEA. CDR3 protein: CSVESTGELFF.

This chain links TRBV5-6 with TRBJ2-1; TCRdb calls TRBD1, which cannot be checked without DNA. Germline-derived CDR1 and CDR2 are SGHDT and YYEEEE. This CDR3 spans 14 amino acids. This CDR3 is CASSLTGGINEQFF.

The chain carries TRBV7-8 and TRBJ1-1. In germline, CDR1 is SGHVS, CDR2 FQNEAQ. The CDR3 contains 15 residues. The CDR3 spells CASSLPPQGNTEAFF.

This chain joins TRBV6-5 and TRBJ2-1; TCRdb names TRBD2, which stays unverified in the absence of DNA. The CDR3 spans 17 residues. CDR1 is MNHEY, CDR2 SVGAGI, per germline. The CDR3 loop reads CASSYLTGGRHYNEQFF.

The chain uses TRBV29-1 and TRBJ1-2; TCRdb outputs TRBD1, but without DNA this stays unchecked. CDR1 SQVTM and CDR2 ANQGSEA come from the germline V gene. This CDR3 contains 13 residues. Here the CDR3 reads CSAGQVSNYGYTF.

J is TRBJ2-5 and V is TRBV19; TCRdb gives TRBD2 as the D gene, but with no DNA this cannot be confirmed. Germline values: CDR1 LNHDA, CDR2 SQIVND (reference sequence). The CDR3 sequence is 16 residues long. Here the CDR3 reads CATCQSGGGQQETQYF.

This chain uses TRBV11-2 with TRBJ2-1. There are 15 residues in the CDR3. Per the germline V gene, CDR1 is SGHAT and CDR2 is FQNNGV. CDR3 loop: CASSPFYDHYNEQFF. Looking up the rest from reference TRBV11-2 and TRBJ2-1 gives the full variable domain: EAGVAQSPRYKIIEKRQSVAFWCNPISGHATLYWYQQILGQGPKLLIQFQNNGVVDDSQLPKDRFSAERLKGVDSTLKIQPAKLEDSAVYLCASSPFYDHYNEQFFGPGTRLTVL.

The V and J genes are TRBV7-3 and TRBJ2-3; TCRdb names TRBD2, which stays unverified in the absence of DNA. The CDR3 extends over 15 amino acids. CDR1 is SGHTA and CDR2 is FQGTGA in the germline V gene. The chain's CDR3 is CASSRVVGGADTQYF. Filled out from reference TRBV7-3 and TRBJ2-3, the complete variable domain reads GAGVSQTPSNKVTEKGKYVELRCDPISGHTALYWYRQSLGQGPEFLIYFQGTGAADDSGLPNDRFFAVRPEGSVSTLKIQRTERGDSAVYLCASSRVVGGADTQYFGPGTRLTVL.

The chain is built from TRBV7-2 and TRBJ2-7. Germline-derived CDR1 and CDR2 are SGHTA and FQGNSA. CDR3 size: 13 residues. The CDR3: CASRGHSNYEQYF. The complete variable domain, with remaining parts taken from reference TRBV7-2 and TRBJ2-7, reads GAGVSQSPSNKVTEKGKDVELRCDPISGHTALYWYRQSLGQGLEFLIYFQGNSAPDKSGLPSDRFSAERTGGSVSTLTIQRTQQEDSAVYLCASRGHSNYEQYFGPGTRLTVT.

This chain links TRBV20-1 with TRBJ2-7. Germline V lookup: CDR1 DFQATT, CDR2 SNEGSKA (reference sequence). The CDR3 loop spans 14 amino acids. The CDR3 is CSARGRVGYHEQYF.

This sequence joins TRBV14 and TRBJ2-3; without DNA, the TCRdb call of TRBD1 cannot be checked. The CDR3 covers 14 residues. Per germline, CDR1 SGHDN and CDR2 FVKESK. CDR3 sequence: CASSPGRGPDTQYF.

V is TRBV13 and J is TRBJ2-5; with no DNA, the TCRdb D assignment of TRBD1 cannot be verified. CDR1 and CDR2 from the germline V gene are PRHDT and FYEKMQ (reference sequence). This CDR3 contains 14 residues. The CDR3 reads CASSFQTGGETQYF.

V gene TRBV27 combines with J gene TRBJ1-1; no DNA is available, so the TRBD1 call from TCRdb remains unchecked. The CDR3 runs to 14 residues. Germline V gene lookup returns CDR1 MNHEY and CDR2 SMNVEV (reference sequence). CDR3 region: CASIRGGMFTEAFF.

The gene calls are TRBV30 and TRBJ1-1; TCRdb returns TRBD1, unconfirmable since there is no DNA. The length of the CDR3 is 11 residues. The V gene's germline CDR1 is GTSNPN and CDR2 SVGIG (reference sequence). This CDR3 reads CAWSQGGEAFF.

The rearrangement links TRBV12-3 or TRBV12-4 to TRBJ2-4; TCRdb outputs TRBD1, but without DNA this stays unchecked. This CDR3 is 15 amino acids long. CDR3 loop: CASSDAGGEVNIQYF.

The rearrangement joins TRBV11-2 to TRBJ2-7; the D gene TCRdb calls, TRBD1, cannot be checked with no DNA. This CDR3 contains 12 residues. Germline V gene sequence: CDR1 SGHAT, CDR2 FQNNGV. This CDR3 reads CASTGPLGEQYF.

The rearrangement links TRBV19 to TRBJ1-5. The V gene's germline CDR1 is LNHDA and CDR2 SQIVND (reference sequence). The CDR3 totals 16 residues. The CDR3 sequence: CASSPGTYGSNQPQHF.

This CDR3 is CASSLGTSGSYNEQFF. The chain couples TRBV4-1 to TRBJ2-1; TCRdb picks TRBD2, but there is no DNA to check that call. The CDR3 is 16 residues long. The V gene's germline CDR1 is MGHRA and CDR2 YSYEKL.

The chain is built from TRBV6-5 and TRBJ1-6. From germline, CDR1 is MNHEY and CDR2 SVGAGI. The CDR3 is 13 amino acids. CDR3 loop: CASSYVNGSPLHF.

The rearrangement joins TRBV7-2 to TRBJ2-1. In germline, CDR1 is SGHTA, CDR2 FQGNSA. The CDR3 loop spans 14 amino acids. The CDR3 is CASSLTPPYNEQFF.